Listed below are T cell receptor beta chains from one sample, sequenced in a study of blood T cell repertoires in COVID-19. Repertoires were generated with immunoSEQ multiplex PCR, while TCRdb's copy carries only in-frame clones and drops some. This table holds just over 35,000 clones, about 88% found once. Input material: peripheral blood. All receptors derive from a human donor in a cohort sampled during active COVID-19. Both conserved end residues are part of each CDR3.

j_call v_call cdr3_aa
TRBJ2-3 TRBV11-2 CASSLLSVAGTTDTQYF
TRBJ2-1 TRBV10-3 CAISDPTGLAGRSYNEQFF
TRBJ2-5 TRBV29-1 CSVGTSGAGETQYF
TRBJ1-6 TRBV10-1 CAGIGQGGSPLHF
TRBJ2-3 TRBV11-3 CASSLNSPDTQYF
TRBJ1-5 TRBV7-8 CASSSIRADRRYSNQPQHF
TRBJ2-3 TRBV15 CATSRDPHTDTQYF
TRBJ2-2 TRBV11-2 CASSPIVGGGGELFF
TRBJ2-1 TRBV27 CASREGRGNEQFF
TRBJ1-5 TRBV28 CASSWTDVGNQPQHF
TRBJ2-7 TRBV6-5 CASSYSRSYEQYF
TRBJ1-1 TRBV28 CASSLLGTGGTTEAFF
TRBJ2-7 TRBV10-2 CASSLRTMTYEQYF
TRBJ2-7 TRBV4-1 CASSQGLGAYEQYF
TRBJ1-3 TRBV4-1 CASSQATTGSGNTIYF
TRBJ1-4 TRBV30 CAWSVPLTRGKLFF
TRBJ2-6 TRBV5-1 CASSFSSGANVLTF
TRBJ2-2 TRBV21-1 CASSLSQRNDTGELFF
TRBJ2-2 TRBV4-1 CASSQVWAGGAGELFF
TRBJ1-1 TRBV2 CASSVTGGLAFF
TRBJ1-6 TRBV9 CASSVTGGAGTAPLHF
TRBJ1-2 TRBV10-3 CATTQGGLGGYTF
TRBJ2-7 TRBV7-8 CASSLRGLQGSYEQYF
TRBJ1-1 TRBV20-1 CSASKWGGTEAFF